The present T cell receptor (beta chain) was sequenced within a study of blood T cell repertoires in COVID-19. Turning to the study itself: COVID-19 samples, acute and convalescent, were from the United States, Italy and Spain.

Authors' data handling: The assay estimated nucleated cells by amplifying reference gene primers. Profiled with immunoSEQ multiplex PCR; TCRdb holds only in-frame clones, not every one. V and J calls and clone size are copied from that table; D and trimming were computed from the DNA. Of approximately 190,000 clones in the sample, about 85% were seen once. This clone has more than one count but fewer than ten. V was pared by 1 base and J by 2 bases, with 12 bases between. The CDR3 is 15 amino acids. Germline CDR1 LNHDA, CDR2 SQIVND (reference sequence). The TCR originated in a human donor in a cohort sampled during active COVID-19. This chain connects TRBV19 to TRBJ2-7; D call uncertain. Sequenced: peripheral blood. The CDR3 coding sequence is TGTGCCAGTAGTATAGGGGTAGCAAACACCTACGAGCAGTACTTC. This codes for CASSIGVANTYEQYF.